A single sample gave rise to the 21 T cell receptor beta chains below, sequenced in a study of blood T cells in healthy people across ages. A J-beta primer mix and a sample-barcoded 5' primer were used in a second PCR of about 7 to 12 cycles. Each CDR3 protein gets one entry after TCRdb re-called the 5' RACE reads with MiXCR. Among over 950,000 distinct CDR3 sequences listed, 35% to 40% were seen once. Sequencing used blood. The receptor source for this set is a man aged 18 to 29 in good health.

The chain combines TRBV5-5 with TRBJ2-4; TRBD2 matches 7 bases. The ends lost 4 bases at V and 13 bases at J; junction bases unmatched: 23. The germline V gene has CDR1 SGHKS and CDR2 YYEKEE (reference sequence). This CDR3 region has 17 residues. The CDR3 bases are TGTGCCAGCAGCCTAAATTCGGTTCCTGCGCGGGGGATAGAGCAGTACTTC. It codes for CASSLNSVPARGIEQYF. The variable domain in full, with the rest retrieved from reference TRBV5-5 and TRBJ2-4, is DAGVTQSPTHLIKTRGQQVTLRCSPISGHKSVSWYQQVLGQGPQFIFQYYEKEERGRGNFPDRFSARQFPNYSSELNVNALLLGDSALYLCASSLNSVPARGIEQYFGAGTRLSVL.

This clonotype showed up just a few times. The V and J genes are TRBV20-1 and TRBJ2-3, with 9 bases matching TRBD2. Trimming took 3 bases from V and 3 from J; bases not matched to a gene: 10. The CDR3 is 16 residues long. Germline values: CDR1 DFQATT, CDR2 SNEGSKA (reference sequence). The CDR3 region has the DNA TGCAGTGCTAGGGGACGGCGCGGGGGGGGTACAGATACGCAGTATTTT. Its translation: CSARGRRGGGTDTQYF.

The V gene is TRBV7-2, the J gene TRBJ1-1; D gene uncertain. Trimming removed 1 base from V and 1 base from J, with 13 bases in between. Germline loops: CDR1 SGHTA, CDR2 FQGNSA. This CDR3 has 16 residues. CDR3 bases: TGTGCCAGCAGCTTAGGAGTTGGATTACGGAACACTGAAGCTTTCTTT. This sequence encodes CASSLGVGLRNTEAFF.

The chain recombines TRBV15 with TRBJ2-1; D gene unclear. In germline, CDR1 is LNHNV, CDR2 YYDKDF (reference sequence). The CDR3 spans 13 residues. Deletions cut 4 bases from V and 8 bases from J, with 12 bases between. CDR3 DNA: TGTGCCACCAGCACCCTGGGTGTAGATGAGCAGTTCTTC. This translates into CATSTLGVDEQFF.

This clonotype occurred many times. The chain couples TRBV7-2 to TRBJ2-3; D gene ambiguous. Germline V gene data show CDR1 as SGHTA and CDR2 as FQGNSA. The CDR3 length is 13 residues. V lost 1 base and J 4 bases, leaving 6 bases between the germline ends. The CDR3 nucleotides are TGTGCCAGCAGCTTAGATAATGCAGATACGCAGTATTTT. It translates to CASSLDNADTQYF. Full variable domain (rest looked up from reference TRBV7-2 and TRBJ2-3): GAGVSQSPSNKVTEKGKDVELRCDPISGHTALYWYRQSLGQGLEFLIYFQGNSAPDKSGLPSDRFSAERTGGSVSTLTIQRTQQEDSAVYLCASSLDNADTQYFGPGTRLTVL.

This clonotype has a handful of counts. The chain joins TRBV12-3 or TRBV12-4 to TRBJ1-1; maybe TRBD1 (6 bases). The CDR3 is 16 amino acids. With 3 bases removed from V and 1 base from J, the gap between germline ends came to 15 bases. CDR3 amino acids: CASSLGGRGENTEAFF. Here the CDR3 DNA reads TGTGCCAGCAGTTTGGGGGGGCGTGGGGAGAACACTGAAGCTTTCTTT.

V usage is TRBV24-1 and J usage is TRBJ2-7; tentatively, D is TRBD2 (6 bases). CDR3 length equals 14 residues. Between the trimmed V and J ends, which lost 3 bases and 2 bases, there was a span of 10 bases. CDR1 and CDR2 (germline): KGHDR, SFDVKD. CDR3 in amino acids: CATSDAGLPYEQYF. CDR3 bases: TGTGCCACCAGTGATGCGGGACTCCCCTACGAGCAGTACTTC.

This clonotype appeared a few times. V usage is TRBV9 and J usage is TRBJ2-1, with D perhaps matching TRBD1 (5 bases). The DNA end favors TRBJ2-7, so the J call may be wrong. Germline V lookup: CDR1 SGDLS, CDR2 YYNGEE. The CDR3 runs 15 residues. CDR3 region: CASSVRVGSYNEQYF. For the CDR3, the DNA is TGTGCCAGCAGCGTCAGGGTTGGCTCCTACAATGAGCAGTACTTC.

The rearrangement joins TRBV28 to TRBJ2-1; 9 nucleotides match TRBD1. Germline-derived CDR1 and CDR2 are MDHEN and SYDVKM. V dropped 10 bases and J dropped 1; count of bases not matched to a gene: 2. There are 13 residues in the CDR3. In nucleotides, the CDR3 is TGTGCCAACGGACAGGGGTCCTACAATGAGCAGTTCTTC. Translation: CANGQGSYNEQFF.

This clonotype was observed at least ten times. The V and J genes are TRBV5-1 and TRBJ1-2; 7 positions match TRBD1. The CDR3 sequence is 15 residues long. The trim removed 2 bases at V and 3 bases at J, leaving 7 bases unmatched. Germline V gene data show CDR1 as SGHRS and CDR2 as YFSETQ. In DNA form, the CDR3 reads TGCGCCAGCAGCTTTTTGGACAGGAGGCACTATGGCTACACCTTC. Residues: CASSFLDRRHYGYTF.

The V and J genes are TRBV10-3 and TRBJ1-1; a weak D match, TRBD1 (5 bases). CDR1 and CDR2 (germline): ENHRY, SYGVKD. This CDR3 comprises 14 residues. The V end lost 5 bases, the J end lost 1 base, and 11 bases lay between the germline ends. The CDR3 sequence: CAISPQDSNTEAFF. CDR3 nucleotides: TGTGCCATCAGTCCACAGGACTCGAACACTGAAGCTTTCTTT.

This clonotype came up once. For the CDR3, the DNA is TGTGCCAGCAGTAGATCCAATGGAAGCACAGATACGCAGTATTTT. It specifies CASSRSNGSTDTQYF. The gene calls are TRBV12-3 or TRBV12-4 and TRBJ2-3; D remains ambiguous. The germline V and J ends were trimmed by 5 bases and 0 bases, with 12 bases remaining between them. The CDR3 extends over 15 amino acids.

This clonotype was detected only a few times. The chain combines TRBV28 with TRBJ1-5, with 7 positions matching TRBD1. Trimming took 6 bases from V and 0 from J; bases not matched to a gene: 11. Germline assignment: CDR1 MDHEN and CDR2 SYDVKM. This CDR3 is 17 amino acids long. CDR3 in DNA: TGTGCCAGCAGGACCGACAGGGCTTTAGATAGCAATCAGCCCCAGCATTTT. It is translated as CASRTDRALDSNQPQHF.

Many counts were recorded for this clonotype. The CDR3: CASSPQGGYGYTF. The CDR3 bases are TGTGCCAGCAGCCCACAGGGAGGCTATGGCTACACCTTC. The chain carries TRBV7-9 and TRBJ1-2; D perhaps matches TRBD1 (6 bases). Trimming cost V 5 bases and J 4 bases, with 11 bases left between them. The CDR3 spans 13 residues. CDR1 is SEHNR and CDR2 is FQNEAQ in the germline V gene (reference sequence).

The genes are TRBV6-5 and TRBJ1-5, with D maybe TRBD1 (6 bases). Germline CDR1 is MNHEY and CDR2 is SVGAGI. The length of the CDR3 is 16 residues. V lost 6 bases, J lost 7 bases, and 22 bases lay in between. Here the CDR3 reads CASSIGQPHAGQPQHF. The CDR3 DNA reads TGTGCCAGCAGCATCGGACAGCCCCACGCGGGGCAGCCCCAGCATTTT.

This chain connects TRBV4-3 to TRBJ1-4; D not certain. The CDR3 sequence is 16 residues long. Germline-derived CDR1 and CDR2 are LGHNA and YSLEER. V lost 0 bases to trimming and J lost 0 bases, with 8 bases between them. CDR3 amino acids: CASSQDPIATNEKLFF. Written as DNA, the CDR3 is TGCGCCAGCAGCCAAGATCCCATTGCAACTAATGAAAAACTGTTTTTT.

The genes are TRBV3-1 and TRBJ2-7; D gene unclear. V was cut by 1 base and J by 5 bases, with 9 bases left in between. Looked up from germline, CDR1 is LGHDT and CDR2 is YNNKEL (reference sequence). This CDR3 has 13 amino acids. CDR3 bases: TGTGCCAGCAGCCAAGCGGTAGGCGACGAGCAGTACTTC. Protein: CASSQAVGDEQYF.

This chain links TRBV7-8 with TRBJ2-2; D gene uncertain. This CDR3 has 15 residues. The germline V gene encodes CDR1 SGHVS and CDR2 FQNEAQ. Trimming stripped 7 bases from V and 5 bases from J, with 17 bases between. CDR3 nucleotide sequence: TGTGCCAGCACCCCAACTTTGGGGTGGACCGGGGAGCTGTTTTTT. Its protein is CASTPTLGWTGELFF.

As regards this clonotype: Possible read error: a much larger clone is one base away. J is TRBJ2-3 and V is TRBV29-1; TRBD2 might be the D (7 bases). The CDR3 covers 11 residues. Germline loops: CDR1 SQVTM, CDR2 ANQGSEA. CDR3: CSPREGDTEYF. The CDR3 nucleotides are TGCAGCCCTAGGGAGGGGGATACGGAGTATTTT.

About this clonotype: A read error may explain this, as a much larger clone is one base away. The rearrangement uses TRBV5-1 and TRBJ2-3; TRBD1 aligns across 7 bases. Per germline, CDR1 SGHRS and CDR2 YFSETQ. With 4 bases clipped from V and 0 bases from J, the junction kept 5 bases outside the gene matches. The length of the CDR3 is 15 residues. The CDR3 spells CASSQGQTSTDTQYF. DNA of the CDR3: TGCGCCAGCAGCCAGGGACAGACTAGCACAGATACGCAGTATTTT. The entire variable domain, with the rest obtained from reference TRBV5-1 and TRBJ2-3, is as follows: KAGVTQTPRYLIKTRGQQVTLSCSPISGHRSVSWYQQTPGQGLQFLFEYFSETQRNKGNFPGRFSGRQFSNSRSEMNVSTLELGDSALYLCASSQGQTSTDTQYFGPGTRLTVL.

V is TRBV7-8 and J is TRBJ1-4; possible D gene TRBD1, 6 bases. The CDR3 is 16 residues long. Germline CDR1 reads SGHVS; CDR2 reads FQNEAQ. V lost 2 bases to trimming and J lost 8 bases, with 18 bases between them. The CDR3 spells CASSLPHPDSLEKLFF. CDR3 DNA sequence: TGTGCCAGCAGCTTACCCCACCCGGACAGCTTAGAAAAACTGTTTTTT.